This passage covers 21 T cell receptor beta chains from one sample sequenced in a study of blood T cell repertoires in COVID-19. Produced via immunoSEQ multiplex PCR; TCRdb's table is partial and in-frame only. This sample has more than 150,000 clones; roughly 90% occur once, and the top ten carry around 7%. Sequencing was done on a sample of PBMCs or T cells enriched from blood (not recorded which). These receptor sequences come from a woman between 45 and 65 years old who had recovered from COVID-19.

This clone counts as medium-sized (0.01 to 0.1%). Other DNA sequences in this sample translate to the same CDR3. The chain combines TRBV5-6 with TRBJ1-1; D gene uncertain. This CDR3 contains 12 residues. Between the trimmed V and J ends, which lost 1 base and 4 bases, there was a span of 5 bases. Per germline, CDR1 SGHDT and CDR2 YYEEEE. CDR3 nucleotide sequence: TGTGCCAGCAGCTTGCGGGGCACTGAAGCTTTCTTT. The encoded protein is CASSLRGTEAFF.

The DNA for the CDR3 is TGTGCCAGCAGTGAATTAGGCATCCAGGGCTCTGGAAACACCATATATTTT. It encodes CASSELGIQGSGNTIYF. The V call is TRBV25-1, the J call TRBJ1-3; tentative D call: TRBD1 (5 bases). This CDR3 contains 17 residues. Germline V gene data show CDR1 as MGHDK and CDR2 as SYGVNS. V gave up 1 base and J gave up 0 bases, with 13 bases separating them.

The rearrangement uses TRBV9 and TRBJ2-3; 7 nucleotides agree with TRBD2. CDR1 is SGDLS and CDR2 is YYNGEE in the germline V gene. This CDR3 spans 16 amino acids. With V trimmed by 3 bases and J by 2 bases, 9 bases remained unmatched. The CDR3 coding sequence is TGTGCCAGCAGCGCCGGGGGGAGGGCCTACACAGATACGCAGTATTTT. This codes for CASSAGGRAYTDTQYF.

This chain connects TRBV23-1 to TRBJ2-5, with 9 bases matching TRBD2. TRBV23-1 is designated an ORF whose function remains uncertain. J lost 3 bases, V lost 8 bases, and 10 bases had no gene match. The CDR3 contains 15 residues. The CDR3 bases are TGCGCCAGCGACCTTTGCGGGAGGGCGAAAGAGACCCAGTACTTC. It codes for CASDLCGRAKETQYF.

The chain links TRBV7-2 to TRBJ2-7; D uncertain. Germline CDR1 and CDR2: SGHTA and FQGNSA. This CDR3 is 14 amino acids long. V shed 3 bases and J shed 0 bases, with 9 bases lying between them. The CDR3: CASSFQPSSYEQYF. The CDR3 DNA reads TGTGCCAGCAGCTTCCAGCCTAGCTCCTACGAGCAGTACTTC.

The chain couples TRBV18 to TRBJ2-7, with TRBD2 identical over 9 bases. Germline values: CDR1 KGHSH, CDR2 LQKENI. There are 15 residues in the CDR3. V lost 2 bases, J lost 10 bases, and 12 bases stayed unmatched. The CDR3 loop is CASSPSNIAGVNQYF. The CDR3 nucleotides are TGTGCCAGCTCACCAAGTAATATAGCGGGAGTCAATCAGTACTTC.

The chain links TRBV5-1 to TRBJ2-5; 13 bases are a match to TRBD2. This CDR3 spans 17 amino acids. Germline trimming cut 0 bases from V and 0 bases from J; bases unmatched to any gene: 2. The germline CDR1 and CDR2 sequences are SGHRS and YFSETQ. In nucleotides, the CDR3 is TGCGCCAGCAGCTTGGTAGGACTAGCGGGGGACCAAGAGACCCAGTACTTC. Protein: CASSLVGLAGDQETQYF.

The V call is TRBV5-1, the J call TRBJ1-1; D is possibly TRBD1 (5 bases). This CDR3 spans 13 amino acids. V lost 3 bases and J lost 11, with 17 bases in between. Germline assignment: CDR1 SGHRS and CDR2 YFSETQ. For the CDR3, the DNA is TGCGCCAGCAGCTGGGGCAGGGAAGATTCGGCTTTCTTT. Translated, it gives CASSWGREDSAFF.

This clone was seen a single time. J is TRBJ1-1 and V is TRBV30, with D hard to call. The V gene lost 4 bases and the J gene lost 1 base, with 10 bases spanning the gap. The CDR3 runs 13 residues. Germline assignment: CDR1 GTSNPN and CDR2 SVGIG (reference sequence). CDR3 protein: CAWTRGGNTEAFF. The CDR3 nucleotides read TGTGCCTGGACGAGAGGAGGGAACACTGAAGCTTTCTTT.

This chain joins TRBV5-6 and TRBJ2-3; 8 bases map to TRBD2. The CDR3 totals 16 residues. With V trimmed by 0 bases and J by 3 bases, 6 bases remained unmatched. The germline CDR1 and CDR2 sequences are SGHDT and YYEEEE. In DNA form, the CDR3 reads TGTGCCAGCAGCTTGGCGGGAGGGCCGTTAACAGATACGCAGTATTTT. Encoded protein: CASSLAGGPLTDTQYF.

In DNA, the CDR3 is TGTGCCAGCACCCGACCGGACAGGCTCCAAGAGACCCAGTACTTC. It yields the protein CASTRPDRLQETQYF. The chain uses TRBV28 and TRBJ2-5; 7 bases align to TRBD1. The J segment lost 1 base and the V segment lost 7 bases, leaving 9 bases of the junction unmatched. Per germline, CDR1 MDHEN and CDR2 SYDVKM. The CDR3 covers 15 residues.

The V call is TRBV27, the J call TRBJ2-1; possible D gene TRBD1, 6 bases. Trimming took 2 bases from V and 5 from J, leaving 19 bases between them. Germline assignment: CDR1 MNHEY and CDR2 SMNVEV (reference sequence). The CDR3 spans 17 residues. CDR3 amino acids: CASSLARYRAVNNEQFF. As DNA, the CDR3 is TGTGCCAGCAGTTTAGCCCGATACAGGGCCGTAAACAATGAGCAGTTCTTC.

The chain's CDR3 is CSVARGRSSVEQFF. The CDR3 nucleotides are TGCAGCGTTGCGAGGGGGCGATCGTCAGTGGAGCAGTTCTTC. The J gene is TRBJ2-1, the V gene TRBV29-1; 7 positions agree with TRBD1. Trimming at V came to 4 bases and at J to 10 bases, leaving 13 bases not matched to a gene. The germline gives CDR1 SQVTM, CDR2 ANQGSEA. The CDR3 is 14 amino acids.

The V call is TRBV2, the J call TRBJ2-1; 7 bases align to TRBD2. The CDR3 consists of 15 residues. CDR1 and CDR2 (germline): SNHLY, FYNNEI. The V gene end was trimmed by 2 bases and the J gene end by 5 bases; junction bases not matched to a gene: 6. Here the CDR3 reads CASSERASGNNEQFF. The CDR3, as DNA: TGTGCCAGCAGTGAACGGGCTAGCGGTAACAATGAGCAGTTCTTC.

J is TRBJ1-1 and V is TRBV18, with 7 bases matching TRBD1. Germline trimming cut 1 base from V and 5 bases from J; bases unmatched to any gene: 7. Germline-derived CDR1 and CDR2 are KGHSH and LQKENI. CDR3 size: 15 residues. CDR3 nucleotides: TGTGCCAGCTCACCACTGTCAGGGGGAAGTACTGAAGCTTTCTTT. This codes for CASSPLSGGSTEAFF. Full variable domain (missing parts from reference TRBV18 and TRBJ1-1): NAGVMQNPRHLVRRRGQEARLRCSPMKGHSHVYWYRQLPEEGLKFMVYLQKENIIDESGMPKERFSAEFPKEGPSILRIQQVVRGDSAAYFCASSPLSGGSTEAFFGQGTRLTVV.

The chain couples TRBV7-9 to TRBJ2-3; D perhaps matches TRBD2 (5 bases). Trimming left V 8 bases short and J 2 bases short, with 20 bases between. In germline, CDR1 is SEHNR, CDR2 FQNEAQ (reference sequence). The CDR3 spans 16 residues. CDR3: CASASGSSIPTDTQYF. CDR3 nucleotide sequence: TGTGCCAGCGCGAGCGGTAGTTCGATACCCACAGATACGCAGTATTTT.

This chain joins TRBV5-1 and TRBJ1-2; tentative D call: TRBD1 (5 bases). Trimming stripped 6 bases from V and 7 bases from J, with 19 bases between. Germline lookup yields CDR1 SGHRS and CDR2 YFSETQ. The CDR3 loop spans 14 amino acids. In nucleotides, the CDR3 is TGCGCCAGCACCCCGCTTGAACGGGGGACTGGCTACACCTTC. Its translation: CASTPLERGTGYTF.

The V gene is TRBV7-2, the J gene TRBJ2-2; 9 bases fit TRBD2. Germline V gene data show CDR1 as SGHTA and CDR2 as FQGNSA. The length of the CDR3 is 15 residues. The junction had 12 bases not matched to a gene; V was cut back by 10 bases and J by 6 bases. Written as DNA, the CDR3 is TGTGCCACTAGTCTAGCGGGATTTGGTTCCGGGGAGCTGTTTTTT. Its translation is CATSLAGFGSGELFF.

The chain joins TRBV5-1 to TRBJ1-5, with D tentatively TRBD1 (5 bases). CDR1 and CDR2 from the germline V gene are SGHRS and YFSETQ. V lost 4 bases and J lost 5, with 16 bases in between. This CDR3 is 15 amino acids long. CDR3 residues: CASSRTRVLHQPQHF. The CDR3, as DNA: TGCGCCAGCAGCCGGACACGGGTTCTTCATCAGCCCCAGCATTTT.

The J gene is TRBJ2-1, the V gene TRBV6-2 or TRBV6-3, with 14 nucleotides matching TRBD2. There are 15 residues in the CDR3. J lost 9 bases, V lost 4 bases, and 5 bases had no gene match. Germline CDR1 MNHEY, CDR2 SVGEGT. The CDR3 bases are TGTGCCAGCAGTTTGTCGGGACTAGCGGGAGCTGAGCAGTTCTTC. Amino acids: CASSLSGLAGAEQFF.

This CDR3 is CASSLARTTSGVGSYNEQFF. Written as DNA, the CDR3 is TGTGCCAGCAGCTTAGCCCGAACCACTAGCGGGGTAGGGAGTTACAATGAGCAGTTCTTC. This chain links TRBV11-3 with TRBJ2-1; 10 bases agree with TRBD2. The V and J ends lost 1 base and 4 bases, in that order; junction bases with no gene match: 16. The CDR3 contains 20 residues. Germline CDR1 and CDR2: SGHNT and YENEEA.